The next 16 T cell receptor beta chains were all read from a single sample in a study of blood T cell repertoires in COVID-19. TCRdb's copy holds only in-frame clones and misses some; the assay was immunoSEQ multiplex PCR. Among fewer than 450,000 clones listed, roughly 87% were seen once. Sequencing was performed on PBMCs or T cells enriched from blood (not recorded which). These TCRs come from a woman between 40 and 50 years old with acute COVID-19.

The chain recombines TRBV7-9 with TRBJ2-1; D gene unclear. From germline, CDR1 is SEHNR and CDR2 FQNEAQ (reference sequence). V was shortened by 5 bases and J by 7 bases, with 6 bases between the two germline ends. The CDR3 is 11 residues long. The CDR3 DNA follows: TGTGCCAGCAGCCAGGCAAATGAGCAGTTCTTC. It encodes CASSQANEQFF. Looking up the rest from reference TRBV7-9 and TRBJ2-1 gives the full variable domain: DTGVSQNPRHKITKRGQNVTFRCDPISEHNRLYWYRQTLGQGPEFLTYFQNEAQLEKSRLLSDRFSAERPKGSFSTLEIQRTEQGDSAMYLCASSQANEQFFGPGTRLTVL.

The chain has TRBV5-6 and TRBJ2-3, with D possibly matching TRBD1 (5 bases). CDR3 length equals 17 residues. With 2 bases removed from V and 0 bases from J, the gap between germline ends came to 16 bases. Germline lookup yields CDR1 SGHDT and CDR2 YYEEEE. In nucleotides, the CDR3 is TGTGCCAGCAGCTTTAGTCTCCGGACACTTAGCACAGATACGCAGTATTTT. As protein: CASSFSLRTLSTDTQYF. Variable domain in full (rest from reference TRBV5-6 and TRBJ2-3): DAGVTQSPTHLIKTRGQQVTLRCSPKSGHDTVSWYQQALGQGPQFIFQYYEEEERQRGNFPDRFSGHQFPNYSSELNVNALLLGDSALYLCASSFSLRTLSTDTQYFGPGTRLTVL.

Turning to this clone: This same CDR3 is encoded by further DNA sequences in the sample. CDR3 DNA sequence: TGTGCCAGCAGCCAATCCGGGGGGTACAATGAGCAGTTCTTC. It yields the protein CASSQSGGYNEQFF. This sequence joins TRBV3-1 (or the pseudogene TRBV3-2) and TRBJ2-1; 7 bases agree with TRBD2. This CDR3 is 14 amino acids long. Germline CDR1 LGHDT, CDR2 YNNKEL (reference sequence). V shed 2 bases and J 4 bases; nucleotides not matched to a gene: 2.

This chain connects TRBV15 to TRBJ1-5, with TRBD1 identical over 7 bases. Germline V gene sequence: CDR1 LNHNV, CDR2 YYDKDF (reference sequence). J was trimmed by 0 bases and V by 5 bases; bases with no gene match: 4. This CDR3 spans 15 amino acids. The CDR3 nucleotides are TGTGCCACCAGCTGGGGACAGTATAGCAATCAGCCCCAGCATTTT. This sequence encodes CATSWGQYSNQPQHF. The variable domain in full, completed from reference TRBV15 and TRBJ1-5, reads DAMVIQNPRYQVTQFGKPVTLSCSQTLNHNVMYWYQQKSSQAPKLLFHYYDKDFNNEADTPDNFQSRRPNTSFCFLDIRSPGLGDTAMYLCATSWGQYSNQPQHFGDGTRLSIL.

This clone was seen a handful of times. The CDR3 protein is CASSQDPMVLYGYTF. The CDR3 bases are TGCGCCAGCAGCCAAGATCCGATGGTACTCTATGGCTACACCTTC. The J gene is TRBJ1-2, the V gene TRBV4-1; D gene ambiguous. Germline V lookup: CDR1 MGHRA, CDR2 YSYEKL. The CDR3 runs to 15 residues. V gave up 0 bases and J gave up 4 bases, with 12 bases separating them.

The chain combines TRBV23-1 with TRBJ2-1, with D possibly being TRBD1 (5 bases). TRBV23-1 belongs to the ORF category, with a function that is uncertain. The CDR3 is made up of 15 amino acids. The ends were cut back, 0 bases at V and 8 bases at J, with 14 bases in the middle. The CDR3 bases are TGCGCCAGCAGTCAATCCCCCCTTAGGGGCCATGAGCAGTTCTTC. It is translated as CASSQSPLRGHEQFF.

The CDR3 region is CASSLAGQGGEKLFF. CDR3 sequence (DNA): TGTGCCAGCAGCTTGGCCGGGCAGGGAGGCGAAAAACTGTTTTTT. J is TRBJ1-4 and V is TRBV5-4; possible D gene TRBD1, 5 bases. This CDR3 has 15 amino acids. V shed 0 bases and J shed 8 bases, with 14 bases lying between them. Per germline, CDR1 SGHNT and CDR2 YYREEE (reference sequence).

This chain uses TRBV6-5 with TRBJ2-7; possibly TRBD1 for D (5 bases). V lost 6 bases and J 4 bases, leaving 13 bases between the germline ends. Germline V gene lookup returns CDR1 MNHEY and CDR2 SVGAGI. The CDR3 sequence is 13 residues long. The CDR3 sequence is CASRGQGRYEQYF. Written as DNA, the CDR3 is TGTGCCAGCAGAGGACAAGGTCGGTACGAGCAGTACTTC.

The CDR3 loop reads CASRAGTAYGYTF. CDR3 sequence (DNA): TGTGCCAGCAGAGCCGGGACAGCCTATGGCTACACCTTC. This chain uses TRBV2 with TRBJ1-2, with 7 bases that match TRBD1. The ends lost 6 bases at V and 4 bases at J; junction bases unmatched: 5. CDR1 and CDR2 from the germline V gene are SNHLY and FYNNEI. The CDR3 extends over 13 amino acids. Using reference TRBV2 and TRBJ1-2 for the parts outside the CDR3, the full variable domain is EPEVTQTPSHQVTQMGQEVILRCVPISNHLYFYWYRQILGQKVEFLVSFYNNEISEKSEIFDDQFSVERPDGSNFTLKIRSTKLEDSAMYFCASRAGTAYGYTFGSGTRLTVV.

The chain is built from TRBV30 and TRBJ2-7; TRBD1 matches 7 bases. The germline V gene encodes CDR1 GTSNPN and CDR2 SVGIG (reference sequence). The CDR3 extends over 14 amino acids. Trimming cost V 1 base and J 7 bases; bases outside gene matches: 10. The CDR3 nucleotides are TGTGCCTGGAGTGGCGGCAGGGGGTTCCGTGAGCAGTACTTC. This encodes CAWSGGRGFREQYF.

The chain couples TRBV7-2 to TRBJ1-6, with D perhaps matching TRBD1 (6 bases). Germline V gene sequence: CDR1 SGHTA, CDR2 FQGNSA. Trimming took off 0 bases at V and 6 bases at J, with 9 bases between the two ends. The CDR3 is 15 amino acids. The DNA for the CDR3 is TGTGCCAGCAGCTTAGCGAGGACAGCTAATTCACCCCTCCACTTT. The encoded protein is CASSLARTANSPLHF.

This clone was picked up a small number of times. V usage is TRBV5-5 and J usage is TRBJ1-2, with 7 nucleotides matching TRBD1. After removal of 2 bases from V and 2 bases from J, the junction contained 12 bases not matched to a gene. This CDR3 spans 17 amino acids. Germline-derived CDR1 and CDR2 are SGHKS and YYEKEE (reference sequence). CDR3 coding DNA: TGTGCCAGCAGCTTACAAGCCGGCAAACAGGGGAACTATGGCTACACCTTC. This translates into CASSLQAGKQGNYGYTF.

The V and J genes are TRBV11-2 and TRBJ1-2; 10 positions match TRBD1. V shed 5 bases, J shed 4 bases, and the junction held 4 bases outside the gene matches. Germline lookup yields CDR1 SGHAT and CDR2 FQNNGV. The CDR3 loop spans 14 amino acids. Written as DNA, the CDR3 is TGTGCCAGCAGCCCGGGACAGGGGACCTATGGCTACACCTTC. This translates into CASSPGQGTYGYTF. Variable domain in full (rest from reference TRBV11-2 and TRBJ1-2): EAGVAQSPRYKIIEKRQSVAFWCNPISGHATLYWYQQILGQGPKLLIQFQNNGVVDDSQLPKDRFSAERLKGVDSTLKIQPAKLEDSAVYLCASSPGQGTYGYTFGSGTRLTVV.

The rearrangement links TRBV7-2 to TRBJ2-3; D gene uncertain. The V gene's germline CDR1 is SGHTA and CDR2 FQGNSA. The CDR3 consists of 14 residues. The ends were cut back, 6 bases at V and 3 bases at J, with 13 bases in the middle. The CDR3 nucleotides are TGTGCCAGCAGTTCATTCGATAGAACAGATACGCAGTATTTT. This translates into CASSSFDRTDTQYF.

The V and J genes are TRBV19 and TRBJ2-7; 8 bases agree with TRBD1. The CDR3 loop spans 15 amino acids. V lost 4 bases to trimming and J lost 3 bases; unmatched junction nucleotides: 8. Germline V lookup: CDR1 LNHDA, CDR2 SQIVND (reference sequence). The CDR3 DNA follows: TGTGCCAGTAGTAGGTCCCCAGGGGGCATCTACGAGCAGTACTTC. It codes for CASSRSPGGIYEQYF.

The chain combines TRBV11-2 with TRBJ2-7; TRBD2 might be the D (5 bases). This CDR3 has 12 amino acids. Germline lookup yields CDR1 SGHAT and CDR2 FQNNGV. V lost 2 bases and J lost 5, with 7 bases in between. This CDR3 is CASSLLAHEQYF. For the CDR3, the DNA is TGTGCCAGCAGCTTACTAGCCCACGAGCAGTACTTC.